A single TCR beta chain is shown here with its context. Its specificity is not known. Repertoires were generated with immunoSEQ multiplex PCR, while TCRdb's copy carries only in-frame clones and drops some. In the table there are roughly 80,000 clones, around 84% of which are singletons. The data were obtained in a study of OX40 agonist ivuxolimab in advanced cancers. Study summary: Prior anti-PD-1, anti-PD-L1 or anti-CTLA-4 therapy did not bar entry, and 40% to 45% had some.

General study points: Patients who responded partially at 0.1-3.0 mg/kg showed clonal expansion ranking among the lowest. Certain nonresponders additionally had low normalized T-cell clonal expansion. Averaging showed that CD8+ T cells had more expanded clones than CD4+ did.

V trimming: 4 bases; J trimming: 5 bases; junction bases outside the gene matches: 5. CDR1 is SGHTA and CDR2 is FQGTGA in the germline V gene. There are 15 residues in the CDR3. The chain uses TRBV7-3 and TRBJ1-6, with 7 bases lining up with TRBD1. The sample was CD4+ or CD8+ T cells sorted from blood, taken in a trial of the OX40 agonist ivuxolimab. The origin of this receptor is an adult with an advanced solid tumor such as melanoma, head and neck, liver or kidney cancer. DNA of the CDR3: TGTGCCAGCAGCTCCCAGGGACAGCATAATTCACCCCTCCACTTT. Its protein is CASSSQGQHNSPLHF.